The 28 T cell receptor beta chains in this list originate from one sample, sequenced in a study of technical replicates of blood from a few donors. Only in-frame clones appear in the TCRdb table, and some are missing; sequencing was by immunoSEQ multiplex PCR. The sample records tens of thousands of clones, under 99% being singletons. Sequencing was carried out using T cells isolated from PBMCs. These receptors came from a human donor in good health.

This chain joins TRBV9 and TRBJ2-1, with 7 nucleotides matching TRBD2. This CDR3 spans 16 amino acids. After removal of 4 bases from V and 0 bases from J, the junction contained 7 bases not matched to a gene. CDR1 and CDR2 (germline): SGDLS, YYNGEE. CDR3 nucleotide sequence: TGTGCCAGCAGCCTAATGGGGGGGAGCTCCTACAATGAGCAGTTCTTC. It encodes CASSLMGGSSYNEQFF.

The chain links TRBV7-9 to TRBJ2-7; D not certain. The CDR3 length is 14 residues. The germline V gene has CDR1 SEHNR and CDR2 FQNEAQ (reference sequence). Trimming removed 2 bases from V and 1 base from J, with 9 bases in between. The CDR3 coding sequence is TGTGCCAGCAGCTTATCTCAGGTTTCCTACGAGCAGTACTTC. It yields the protein CASSLSQVSYEQYF.

The genes are TRBV5-5 and TRBJ1-1; 8 positions agree with TRBD1. This CDR3 contains 15 residues. The germline CDR1 and CDR2 sequences are SGHKS and YYEKEE (reference sequence). Trimming removed 4 bases from V and 5 bases from J; junction bases left unmatched: 10. This CDR3 is CASSPHQGARTEAFF. The CDR3, as DNA: TGTGCCAGCAGCCCTCACCAGGGGGCTCGGACTGAAGCTTTCTTT.

CDR3 residues: CASSFTGSYEQYF. The CDR3 nucleotides read TGTGCCAGCAGCTTTACGGGATCCTACGAGCAGTACTTC. This chain uses TRBV7-3 with TRBJ2-7, with D perhaps TRBD2 (5 bases). Germline V CDR1 and CDR2: SGHTA, FQGTGA. V was trimmed by 3 bases and J by 1 base, leaving 7 bases between them. This CDR3 contains 13 residues.

The chain is built from TRBV4-3 and TRBJ2-7; D possibly corresponds to TRBD2 (5 bases). This CDR3 spans 17 amino acids. CDR1 LGHNA and CDR2 YSLEER come from the germline V gene. V lost 0 bases and J lost 4, with 19 bases in between. The CDR3 DNA reads as TGCGCCAGCAGCCAAGATACCGGCCCCCGAGGGCCTTACGAGCAGTACTTC. As protein: CASSQDTGPRGPYEQYF.

The chain uses TRBV19 and TRBJ2-7; D might be TRBD2 (5 bases). The CDR3 covers 14 residues. V lost 5 bases and J lost 4, with 15 bases in between. CDR1 is LNHDA, CDR2 SQIVND, per germline (reference sequence). CDR3 sequence: CASSPVGRRYEQYF. The CDR3 DNA sequence: TGTGCCAGTAGTCCAGTGGGGAGAAGGTACGAGCAGTACTTC.

The genes are TRBV10-3 and TRBJ1-1; TRBD1 aligns across 7 bases. The V gene's germline CDR1 is ENHRY and CDR2 SYGVKD. J was trimmed by 1 base and V by 4 bases; bases with no gene match: 9. The CDR3 has 16 amino acids. In DNA, the CDR3 is TGTGCCATCAGTGGAGGGGGCCCGGATGAGAACACTGAAGCTTTCTTT. It codes for CAISGGGPDENTEAFF.

This chain uses TRBV5-1 with TRBJ2-7; 8 bases are shared with TRBD2. CDR1 and CDR2 (germline): SGHRS, YFSETQ. V dropped 4 bases and J dropped 0; count of bases not matched to a gene: 6. CDR3 length equals 15 residues. The CDR3 bases are TGCGCCAGCAGCCCAAGCGGGAGTACCTCCTACGAGCAGTACTTC. This sequence encodes CASSPSGSTSYEQYF.

The chain employs TRBV6-1 and TRBJ2-7; 10 positions match TRBD1. CDR1 is MNHNS and CDR2 is SASEGT in the germline V gene. This CDR3 has 14 amino acids. V was clipped by 7 bases and J by 2 bases; unmatched bases: 5. The DNA of the CDR3 is TGTGCCAGCAACTCCGACAGGGGGCCCTACGAGCAGTACTTC. Amino acids: CASNSDRGPYEQYF.

V gene TRBV15 combines with J gene TRBJ2-7; 8 nucleotides match TRBD2. Germline V gene lookup returns CDR1 LNHNV and CDR2 YYDKDF (reference sequence). The V and J ends lost 6 bases and 7 bases, in that order; junction bases with no gene match: 5. The CDR3 spans 12 residues. The CDR3 nucleotides read TGTGCCACCAGAGCGGGAGTAGGTGAGCAGTACTTC. Protein product: CATRAGVGEQYF. The full variable domain, its missing parts supplied by reference TRBV15 and TRBJ2-7, is DAMVIQNPRYQVTQFGKPVTLSCSQTLNHNVMYWYQQKSSQAPKLLFHYYDKDFNNEADTPDNFQSRRPNTSFCFLDIRSPGLGDTAMYLCATRAGVGEQYFGPGTRLTVT.

The V gene is TRBV7-2, the J gene TRBJ2-3, with TRBD2 as a possible D gene (5 bases). V lost 0 bases to trimming and J lost 0 bases, with 10 bases between them. Looked up from germline, CDR1 is SGHTA and CDR2 is FQGNSA. This CDR3 contains 16 residues. CDR3 coding DNA: TGTGCCAGCAGCTTAGCGGGGAGCCAAAGCACAGATACGCAGTATTTT. This codes for CASSLAGSQSTDTQYF.

This clone was found once. The chain links TRBV5-4 to TRBJ1-1; 10 bases fit TRBD1. The CDR3 is 13 amino acids. V lost 3 bases, J lost 5 bases, and 1 base stayed unmatched. Germline CDR1 and CDR2: SGHNT and YYREEE (reference sequence). The CDR3 loop reads CASSWDRGTEAFF. CDR3 coding DNA: TGTGCCAGCAGCTGGGACAGGGGAACTGAAGCTTTCTTT.

The genes are TRBV2 and TRBJ1-1; 7 bases match TRBD1. Looked up from germline, CDR1 is SNHLY and CDR2 is FYNNEI. V lost 1 base to trimming and J lost 5 bases; unmatched junction nucleotides: 4. The CDR3 extends over 14 amino acids. CDR3 protein: CASSEDRGQTEAFF. CDR3 DNA sequence: TGTGCCAGCAGTGAAGACAGGGGACAAACTGAAGCTTTCTTT.

The chain uses TRBV7-2 and TRBJ2-1; D not certain. The CDR3 contains 11 residues. Germline-derived CDR1 and CDR2 are SGHTA and FQGNSA. The germline V and J ends were trimmed by 4 bases and 10 bases, with 8 bases remaining between them. The CDR3 DNA reads as TGTGCCAGCAGCTCTAAATGGGAGCAGTTCTTC. Translation gives CASSSKWEQFF.

This chain connects TRBV10-1 to TRBJ2-1; D unclear. The CDR3 consists of 14 residues. V was trimmed by 5 bases and J by 5 bases, leaving 13 bases between them. CDR1 is WNHNN and CDR2 is SYGVQD in the germline V gene (reference sequence). CDR3 coding DNA: TGCGCCAGCAGTAAGATATTCCCTAACAATGAGCAGTTCTTC. Translated: CASSKIFPNNEQFF.

The chain employs TRBV6-1 and TRBJ2-7, with TRBD1 identical over 7 bases. Trimming at V came to 2 bases and at J to 0 bases, leaving 10 bases not matched to a gene. Germline-derived CDR1 and CDR2 are MNHNS and SASEGT. The CDR3 extends over 17 amino acids. The CDR3 loop reads CASSENLPTGSSYEQYF. CDR3 nucleotides: TGTGCCAGCAGTGAAAACCTACCGACAGGGAGCTCCTACGAGCAGTACTTC.

The chain employs TRBV10-2 and TRBJ2-7; 8 bases are shared with TRBD1. The V gene end was trimmed by 1 base and the J gene end by 6 bases; junction bases not matched to a gene: 8. This CDR3 comprises 15 residues. CDR1 is WSHSY and CDR2 is SAAADI in the germline V gene. Here the CDR3 DNA reads TGCGCCAGCAGTGAGTTTTTGACAGGGACAGGCGAGCAGTACTTC. This sequence encodes CASSEFLTGTGEQYF.

V and J are TRBV23-1 and TRBJ2-2; TRBD2 matches 9 bases. TRBV23-1 belongs to the ORF category, with a function that is uncertain. The CDR3 has 13 amino acids. The ends lost 4 bases at V and 10 bases at J; junction bases unmatched: 4. This CDR3 reads CASSRSGRLELFF. The CDR3 DNA is TGCGCCAGCAGTCGTAGCGGGAGATTGGAGCTGTTTTTT.

The chain has TRBV4-2 and TRBJ2-5; D is uncertain. The germline V gene encodes CDR1 LGHNA and CDR2 YNFKEQ. The V end was cut by 0 bases, the J end by 5 bases, with 13 bases between. The CDR3 spans 15 residues. CDR3 region: CASSQDLRVRETQYF. For the CDR3, the DNA is TGTGCCAGCAGCCAAGATCTCCGGGTGAGGGAGACCCAGTACTTC.

V usage is TRBV6-5 and J usage is TRBJ1-4; no definite D call. Per the germline V gene, CDR1 is MNHEY and CDR2 is SVGAGI. V was pared by 0 bases and J by 8 bases, with 10 bases between. The CDR3 covers 14 residues. The DNA for the CDR3 is TGTGCCAGCAGTTACTCAGAGCGGGTGGAAAAACTGTTTTTT. Its translation is CASSYSERVEKLFF.

In its sample, this clone was seen once. The chain has TRBV7-2 and TRBJ2-7; D not certain. The germline gives CDR1 SGHTA, CDR2 FQGNSA. Trimming removed 2 bases at V and 3 bases at J, with 2 bases between. The CDR3 spans 11 residues. The CDR3, as DNA: TGTGCCAGCAGCTTATACTACGAGCAGTACTTC. Protein: CASSLYYEQYF.

This chain connects TRBV2 to TRBJ2-7, with a weak D call TRBD2 (5 bases). The length of the CDR3 is 16 residues. The germline V gene has CDR1 SNHLY and CDR2 FYNNEI. Trimming left V 8 bases short and J 3 bases short, with 23 bases between. CDR3 DNA: TGTGCCAGCGGTTCTTACGTCAGCGGCCGAGACTACGAGCAGTACTTC. This gives the protein CASGSYVSGRDYEQYF.

The chain links TRBV11-3 to TRBJ2-1; 9 nucleotides align to TRBD2. This CDR3 comprises 17 residues. Germline CDR1 and CDR2: SGHNT and YENEEA. V was pared by 5 bases and J by 9 bases, with 17 bases of the junction left unmatched. The CDR3 spells CASSLRSGAGGPSEQFF. The CDR3 nucleotides are TGTGCCAGCAGCCTACGCTCAGGGGCGGGAGGGCCCAGTGAGCAGTTCTTC.

The chain recombines TRBV7-8 with TRBJ2-2, with 8 bases matching TRBD1. The CDR3 runs to 15 residues. Trimming cost V 5 bases and J 3 bases; bases outside gene matches: 5. Germline V gives CDR1 SGHVS, CDR2 FQNEAQ. The CDR3, as DNA: TGTGCCAGCAGCCCTGACAGGGGAGACACCGGGGAGCTGTTTTTT. Its translation is CASSPDRGDTGELFF.

This rearrangement joins TRBV7-2 to TRBJ2-1, with 14 bases fitting TRBD2. Trimming removed 5 bases from V and 9 bases from J; junction bases left unmatched: 3. The CDR3 covers 14 residues. CDR1 SGHTA and CDR2 FQGNSA come from the germline V gene. The CDR3 DNA reads as TGTGCCAGCAGCCCGGGACTAGCGGGGGCTGAGCAGTTCTTC. Translated: CASSPGLAGAEQFF.

This sequence joins TRBV19 and TRBJ2-5; possible D gene TRBD1, 6 bases. The CDR3 totals 14 residues. The germline gives CDR1 LNHDA, CDR2 SQIVND (reference sequence). The V end lost 8 bases, the J end lost 5 bases, and 18 bases lay between the germline ends. The CDR3 nucleotides read TGTGCCAGTGGGACAATAGGATCCGTGGAGACCCAGTACTTC. Translating it yields CASGTIGSVETQYF. The entire variable domain, with the rest obtained from reference TRBV19 and TRBJ2-5, is as follows: DGGITQSPKYLFRKEGQNVTLSCEQNLNHDAMYWYRQDPGQGLRLIYYSQIVNDFQKGDIAEGYSVSREKKESFPLTVTSAQKNPTAFYLCASGTIGSVETQYFGPGTRLLVL.

This chain connects TRBV4-1 to TRBJ2-4, with 9 bases lining up with TRBD1. Germline V gene sequence: CDR1 MGHRA, CDR2 YSYEKL. CDR3 length: 14 residues. With V trimmed by 1 base and J by 14 bases, 9 bases remained unmatched. The CDR3 reads CASSQGGTDRGKYF. DNA of the CDR3: TGCGCCAGCAGCCAAGGGGGAACTGACAGGGGGAAGTACTTC.

The rearrangement uses TRBV15 and TRBJ2-1, with TRBD2 matching 9 bases. Germline trimming cut 8 bases from V and 7 bases from J; bases unmatched to any gene: 9. CDR3 length: 14 amino acids. The germline V gene encodes CDR1 LNHNV and CDR2 YYDKDF (reference sequence). CDR3 in amino acids: CATEPAGGPNEQFF. The CDR3 coding sequence is TGTGCCACCGAACCGGCGGGAGGGCCAAATGAGCAGTTCTTC.